The next 32 T cell receptor beta chains were all read from a single sample in a study of blood T cell repertoires in COVID-19. Data came from immunoSEQ multiplex PCR; TCRdb stores just in-frame clones and leaves some out. This sample carries roughly 53,000 clones, roughly four fifths of them seen once, and the ten largest clones take around 14%. The sequencing input was peripheral blood. Source of these receptors: a human donor in a cohort sampled during active COVID-19.

The chain employs TRBV27 and TRBJ2-1; D is perhaps TRBD1 (5 bases). Between the trimmed V and J ends, which lost 6 bases and 3 bases, there was a span of 15 bases. CDR1 MNHEY and CDR2 SMNVEV come from the germline V gene (reference sequence). The length of the CDR3 is 15 residues. CDR3 sequence: CASRVSQGSYNEQFF. The CDR3 DNA follows: TGTGCCAGCAGAGTTAGCCAGGGTAGCTACAATGAGCAGTTCTTC.

The chain combines TRBV9 with TRBJ2-3, with 11 bases matching TRBD2. The length of the CDR3 is 16 residues. Germline V gene sequence: CDR1 SGDLS, CDR2 YYNGEE. Unmatched junction bases numbered 3, after V lost 3 bases and J lost 0 bases. The CDR3 DNA is TGTGCCAGCAGCGCTCGACTAGCGGGGAGCACAGATACGCAGTATTTT. The encoded protein is CASSARLAGSTDTQYF.

J is TRBJ1-4 and V is TRBV7-8; D remains unclear. The germline V gene encodes CDR1 SGHVS and CDR2 FQNEAQ. The CDR3 is made up of 16 amino acids. With 5 bases removed from V and 0 bases from J, the gap between germline ends came to 13 bases. CDR3 protein: CASSTNLGATNEKLFF. CDR3 bases: TGTGCCAGCAGCACTAATCTAGGTGCAACTAATGAAAAACTGTTTTTT. Combining the CDR3 with reference TRBV7-8 and TRBJ1-4 gives the whole variable domain GAGVSQSPRYKVAKRGQDVALRCDPISGHVSLFWYQQALGQGPEFLTYFQNEAQLDKSGLPSDRFFAERPEGSVSTLKIQRTQQEDSAVYLCASSTNLGATNEKLFFGSGTQLSVL.

This clone appeared a few times. The J gene is TRBJ2-7, the V gene TRBV29-1, with D possibly matching TRBD1 (6 bases). Trimming stripped 6 bases from V and 5 bases from J, with 14 bases between. CDR3 length: 12 residues. CDR1 is SQVTM and CDR2 is ANQGSEA in the germline V gene. The CDR3 loop reads CSVHRDTNEQYF. As DNA, the CDR3 is TGCAGCGTCCACCGGGACACTAACGAGCAGTACTTC.

The V call is TRBV29-1, the J call TRBJ2-1; weak D call: TRBD2 (6 bases). Trimming stripped 7 bases from V and 0 bases from J, with 16 bases between. The germline CDR1 and CDR2 sequences are SQVTM and ANQGSEA. The CDR3 totals 15 residues. As DNA, the CDR3 is TGCAGCGCTGATGACCTAGCGTCCTCCTACAATGAGCAGTTCTTC. It codes for CSADDLASSYNEQFF.

The rearrangement joins TRBV5-4 to TRBJ2-1, with unresolved D. Trimming pared 1 base from V and 5 bases from J, leaving 10 bases between. Germline V lookup: CDR1 SGHNT, CDR2 YYREEE (reference sequence). This CDR3 has 14 amino acids. The CDR3 DNA reads TGTGCCAGCAGCTTGTGGGCGAGTAACAATGAGCAGTTCTTC. It yields the protein CASSLWASNNEQFF.

This rearrangement joins TRBV10-2 to TRBJ2-2; 12 positions agree with TRBD2. Germline values: CDR1 WSHSY, CDR2 SAAADI. J was trimmed by 5 bases and V by 7 bases; bases with no gene match: 11. There are 17 residues in the CDR3. The CDR3 protein is CASKRTSGVGDTGELFF. CDR3 sequence (DNA): TGCGCCAGCAAGCGGACTAGCGGGGTAGGGGATACCGGGGAGCTGTTTTTT.

The chain uses TRBV28 and TRBJ1-2, with D possibly matching TRBD1 (5 bases). The CDR3 runs 10 residues. Trimming removed 10 bases at V and 5 bases at J, with 8 bases between. Germline loops: CDR1 MDHEN, CDR2 SYDVKM. This CDR3 is CATQDYGYTF. The CDR3 DNA is TGTGCCACACAGGATTATGGCTACACCTTC.

J is TRBJ1-5 and V is TRBV2; 10 positions agree with TRBD1. There are 14 residues in the CDR3. After removal of 7 bases from V and 4 bases from J, the junction contained 4 bases not matched to a gene. The V gene's germline CDR1 is SNHLY and CDR2 FYNNEI. The CDR3 DNA is TGTGCCAGCACCCGGGACAGGGGAAATCAGCCCCAGCATTTT. This gives the protein CASTRDRGNQPQHF.

The V call is TRBV18, the J call TRBJ1-6, with 8 bases that match TRBD1. This CDR3 comprises 16 residues. V shed 2 bases and J 7 bases; nucleotides not matched to a gene: 7. CDR1 is KGHSH, CDR2 LQKENI, per germline. The CDR3 DNA reads TGTGCCAGCTCACCATTTCAGACAGGGGAGAATTCACCCCTCCACTTT. Translated, it gives CASSPFQTGENSPLHF. Variable domain in full (rest from reference TRBV18 and TRBJ1-6): NAGVMQNPRHLVRRRGQEARLRCSPMKGHSHVYWYRQLPEEGLKFMVYLQKENIIDESGMPKERFSAEFPKEGPSILRIQQVVRGDSAAYFCASSPFQTGENSPLHFGNGTRLTVT.

This clone was observed a single time. The chain is built from TRBV12-3 or TRBV12-4 and TRBJ1-5; D is ambiguous. Trimming left V 5 bases short and J 0 bases short, with 5 bases between. The CDR3 extends over 13 amino acids. The CDR3 region has the DNA TGTGCCAGCAGTCACTATAGCAATCAGCCCCAGCATTTT. Translating it yields CASSHYSNQPQHF.

This clone was counted ten times or more. The chain carries TRBV7-8 and TRBJ2-3, with D possibly TRBD2 on 6 matching bases. Germline V gives CDR1 SGHVS, CDR2 FQNEAQ. Deletions cut 5 bases from V and 2 bases from J, with 14 bases between. CDR3 length: 15 amino acids. The CDR3 nucleotides are TGTGCCAGCAGCCCCCGGGAGATTTCCACAGATACGCAGTATTTT. It codes for CASSPREISTDTQYF.

For this clone: A junction boundary mismatches the germline segment, possibly from a read error. This chain connects TRBV5-1 to TRBJ1-1, with TRBD1 as a possible D gene (6 bases). The V gene's germline CDR1 is SGHRS and CDR2 YFSETQ. The CDR3 loop spans 16 amino acids. For the CDR3, the DNA is TGCGCCAGCACCTTGGGGGCCACAGGTTTGAACACTGAAGCTTTCTTT. It translates to CASTLGATGLNTEAFF. The whole variable domain, filled in from reference TRBV5-1 and TRBJ1-1, reads KAGVTQTPRYLIKTRGQQVTLSCSPISGHRSVSWYQQTPGQGLQFLFEYFSETQRNKGNFPGRFSGRQFSNSRSEMNVSTLELGDSALYLCASTLGATGLNTEAFFGQGTRLTVV.

The chain recombines TRBV6-5 with TRBJ2-5; D perhaps matches TRBD1 (6 bases). The germline CDR1 and CDR2 sequences are MNHEY and SVGAGI. This CDR3 has 15 amino acids. V was pared by 2 bases and J by 2 bases, with 12 bases between. CDR3 in amino acids: CASSYGTGQQETQYF. The CDR3, as DNA: TGTGCCAGCAGTTACGGCACAGGGCAGCAAGAGACCCAGTACTTC.

The chain combines TRBV12-3 or TRBV12-4 with TRBJ1-1; D uncertain. This CDR3 comprises 13 residues. The V gene lost 6 bases and the J gene lost 0 bases, with 8 bases spanning the gap. In DNA, the CDR3 is TGTGCCAGCAGCTTTTCCGTGAACACTGAAGCTTTCTTT. Its translation is CASSFSVNTEAFF.

This clone was observed once. This chain links TRBV14 with TRBJ2-6; D is uncertain. Trimming shortened V by 4 bases and J by 0 bases, and 4 bases separated the two germline ends. This CDR3 is 14 amino acids long. CDR1 is SGHDN and CDR2 is FVKESK in the germline V gene. The CDR3 bases are TGTGCCAGCAGCCCGTTCTCTGGGGCCAACGTCCTGACTTTC. This encodes CASSPFSGANVLTF.

The V and J genes are TRBV10-2 and TRBJ1-2, with D maybe TRBD1 (5 bases). CDR1 and CDR2 (germline): WSHSY, SAAADI. The CDR3 has 15 amino acids. Trimming pared 4 bases from V and 7 bases from J, leaving 19 bases between. The CDR3 sequence: CASSVGPDPPRGYTF. The CDR3 bases are TGCGCCAGCAGTGTGGGGCCAGATCCCCCCCGTGGCTACACCTTC.

The chain couples TRBV7-2 to TRBJ1-4; 8 bases line up with TRBD1. The CDR3 loop spans 19 amino acids. V gave up 2 bases and J gave up 0 bases; unmatched junction bases: 11. Germline V gene sequence: CDR1 SGHTA, CDR2 FQGNSA. This CDR3 is CASSLRPSTGETTNEKLFF. The CDR3 DNA follows: TGTGCCAGCAGCTTAAGACCCTCGACAGGGGAAACAACTAATGAAAAACTGTTTTTT.

The genes are TRBV7-8 and TRBJ2-3, with 8 bases that match TRBD1. V lost 2 bases, J lost 4 bases, and 8 bases stayed unmatched. This CDR3 is 16 amino acids long. Per the germline V gene, CDR1 is SGHVS and CDR2 is FQNEAQ. CDR3 sequence: CASSLWAGGAADTQYF. The CDR3 nucleotides are TGTGCCAGCAGCTTATGGGCAGGGGGCGCGGCAGATACGCAGTATTTT. Full variable domain (remainder filled in from reference TRBV7-8 and TRBJ2-3): GAGVSQSPRYKVAKRGQDVALRCDPISGHVSLFWYQQALGQGPEFLTYFQNEAQLDKSGLPSDRFFAERPEGSVSTLKIQRTQQEDSAVYLCASSLWAGGAADTQYFGPGTRLTVL.

The genes are TRBV6-5 and TRBJ2-5, with 7 bases that match TRBD1. Germline CDR1 is MNHEY and CDR2 is SVGAGI. The CDR3 has 14 residues. V lost 7 bases and J lost 5; bases outside the gene matches: 10. CDR3 nucleotide sequence: TGTGCCAGCATTACCGGGACAGCTGGGGAGACCCAGTACTTC. Its translation: CASITGTAGETQYF.

This chain joins TRBV2 and TRBJ1-4, with 8 bases fitting TRBD1. In germline, CDR1 is SNHLY, CDR2 FYNNEI. The CDR3 sequence is 11 residues long. Germline trimming cut 6 bases from V and 15 bases from J; bases unmatched to any gene: 6. DNA of the CDR3: TGTGCCAGCAGACCTGACAGGGGATTGTTTTTT. Protein: CASRPDRGLFF.

The chain links TRBV18 to TRBJ2-3; 14 positions agree with TRBD2. Germline V gene sequence: CDR1 KGHSH, CDR2 LQKENI. The CDR3 contains 18 residues. V trimming: 1 base; J trimming: 3 bases; junction bases outside the gene matches: 6. The CDR3 DNA is TGTGCCAGCTCACCACACGGACTAGCGGGGGGATTGACAGATACGCAGTATTTT. Residues: CASSPHGLAGGLTDTQYF.

J is TRBJ2-1 and V is TRBV5-4; TRBD2 aligns across 9 bases. The CDR3 runs to 17 residues. With V trimmed by 0 bases and J by 5 bases, 9 bases remained unmatched. The germline gives CDR1 SGHNT, CDR2 YYREEE (reference sequence). This chain's CDR3 is CASSLGLLAGGDNEQFF. CDR3 nucleotide sequence: TGTGCCAGCAGCTTGGGGTTGCTCGCGGGGGGGGACAATGAGCAGTTCTTC.

The chain carries TRBV28 and TRBJ1-2; 7 bases are a match to TRBD1. Germline-derived CDR1 and CDR2 are MDHEN and SYDVKM. The V and J ends lost 2 bases and 5 bases, in that order; junction bases with no gene match: 5. The CDR3 runs to 14 residues. DNA for the CDR3: TGTGCCAGCAGTTTAACAGGGGCCCCATATGGCTACACCTTC. Protein sequence: CASSLTGAPYGYTF.

This clone was detected once. The V call is TRBV27, the J call TRBJ2-3; 10 bases align to TRBD1. V shed 6 bases and J 3 bases; nucleotides not matched to a gene: 3. This CDR3 comprises 14 residues. The germline CDR1 and CDR2 sequences are MNHEY and SMNVEV (reference sequence). CDR3 amino acids: CASSRDRGTDTQYF. CDR3 coding DNA: TGTGCCAGCAGCCGGGACAGGGGAACAGATACGCAGTATTTT.

This clone was observed a handful of times. The rearrangement links TRBV2 to TRBJ2-3; D may be TRBD2 (5 bases). This CDR3 region has 15 residues. The V end lost 4 bases, the J end lost 4 bases, and 15 bases lay between the germline ends. Germline CDR1 reads SNHLY; CDR2 reads FYNNEI. The CDR3 region is CASSVVRGRADTQYF. In DNA, the CDR3 is TGTGCCAGCAGTGTTGTTCGGGGTCGGGCAGATACGCAGTATTTT.

This clone is a singleton in its sample. The rearrangement joins TRBV10-3 to TRBJ2-5; 8 positions agree with TRBD2. This CDR3 comprises 15 residues. The V segment lost 4 bases and the J segment 1 base; nucleotides outside the gene matches: 5. In germline, CDR1 is ENHRY, CDR2 SYGVKD. CDR3 amino acids: CAISGAAGGQETQYF. In nucleotides, the CDR3 is TGTGCCATCAGTGGGGCGGCGGGGGGCCAAGAGACCCAGTACTTC.

This clone was found once. This rearrangement joins TRBV7-2 to TRBJ2-1, with 10 bases lining up with TRBD2. V was pared by 1 base and J by 4 bases, with 1 base of the junction left unmatched. Germline CDR1 is SGHTA and CDR2 is FQGNSA. CDR3 size: 15 residues. The CDR3 DNA reads TGTGCCAGCAGCTTAGTTAGCGGGGGGTACAATGAGCAGTTCTTC. It yields the protein CASSLVSGGYNEQFF.

V usage is TRBV5-4 and J usage is TRBJ2-7; D possibly corresponds to TRBD1 (6 bases). CDR3 length: 13 amino acids. CDR1 is SGHNT, CDR2 YYREEE, per germline (reference sequence). V lost 3 bases, J lost 4 bases, and 11 bases lay in between. In DNA, the CDR3 is TGTGCCAGCAGCTCCGGGACATCTTACGAGCAGTACTTC. Encoded protein: CASSSGTSYEQYF.

The CDR3 nucleotides read TGTGCCAGAAGCTTCGGGGAAATAACGCGGAACAATGAGCAGTTCTTC. It translates to CARSFGEITRNNEQFF. The chain couples TRBV5-3 to TRBJ2-1, with a possible D match to TRBD2 (5 bases). TRBV5-3 is identified as an open reading frame with a role that is uncertain. This CDR3 spans 16 amino acids. V lost 2 bases to trimming and J lost 5 bases, with 17 bases between them.

In this sample, this clone is medium-sized. The chain has TRBV4-1 and TRBJ1-5, with 7 bases matching TRBD1. The CDR3 is made up of 17 amino acids. The germline CDR1 and CDR2 sequences are MGHRA and YSYEKL. V shed 0 bases, J shed 2 bases, and the junction held 7 bases outside the gene matches. CDR3 protein: CASSQDDRVGGNQPQHF. The CDR3 DNA follows: TGCGCCAGCAGCCAAGATGACAGGGTAGGGGGCAATCAGCCCCAGCATTTT.

The chain employs TRBV5-1 and TRBJ1-1; 7 bases agree with TRBD1. CDR3 length equals 14 residues. Germline V gene data show CDR1 as SGHRS and CDR2 as YFSETQ. J was trimmed by 2 bases and V by 3 bases; bases with no gene match: 4. In DNA, the CDR3 is TGCGCCAGCAGCTCGGGGACAGCAAACACTGAAGCTTTCTTT. This sequence encodes CASSSGTANTEAFF.